The clone carrying this TCR beta chain was seen only once. The record originates from a study of blood T cell repertoires in COVID-19. Study summary: Samples of COVID-19 (acute and convalescent) were obtained from the United States, Italy and Spain. The analysed material was cDNA or gDNA that came from T cells, B-cell-depleted T cells, or PBMCs.

Authors' processing steps: Estimation of nucleated cell counts was performed using reference gene primer amplification. Libraries were prepared by immunoSEQ multiplex PCR; TCRdb keeps only in-frame clonotypes and omits some of them. That table gives V, J and clone size, and the DNA gave D and trimming. This sample has more than 250,000 clones, with more than 70% found just once. Germline trimming cut 4 bases from V and 3 bases from J; bases unmatched to any gene: 2. The germline V gene has CDR1 SGHNT and CDR2 YYREEE (reference sequence). The CDR3 has 13 amino acids. The chain combines TRBV5-4 with TRBJ2-7, with TRBD2 identical over 9 bases. This TCR was sampled from a woman aged 45-65 years with acute or convalescent COVID-19. Sequencing used peripheral blood. The CDR3 DNA is TGTGCCAGCAGCGTGACTAGCGGCTACGAGCAGTACTTC. The encoded protein is CASSVTSGYEQYF.